This TCR beta chain originates from a study of post-analysis software for immune sequencing data. For the study at large: The disease courses spanned relapsing-remitting, secondary progressive and progressive-relapsing forms of multiple sclerosis. Regarding the study as a whole: When compared against controls, multiple sclerosis patients showed significantly lower normalized Chao1 diversity. Patients used roughly five TRBV segments, including TRBV5-6, TRBV5-1 and TRBV20-1, more often than controls. Samples from a shared batch, those prepared together, strongly co-clustered by F measure.

V lost 6 bases to trimming and J lost 5 bases; unmatched junction nucleotides: 12. Germline assignment: CDR1 MNHEY and CDR2 SMNVEV (reference sequence). This CDR3 is 18 amino acids long. Every TCR beta cDNA library bore unique molecular identifiers. It was from roughly 1 to 10 million T cells that some 470,000 cDNA molecules came. TCRdb itself ran the PCR reads through MiXCR, one entry per CDR3 protein. The data show hundreds of thousands of distinct CDR3 sequences, with roughly 29% seen just once and 0.56% held by the top ten. As to this clonotype: The antigen is undetermined.

The V gene is TRBV27, the J gene TRBJ1-6; 11 positions agree with TRBD1. This TCR derives from a girl under 18 with multiple sclerosis. The sequencing input was blood. CDR3 nucleotide sequence: TGTGCCAGCAGGCTCGGGACAGGGGGGCGGGCGAATAATTCACCCCTCCACTTT. Translated: CASRLGTGGRANNSPLHF.